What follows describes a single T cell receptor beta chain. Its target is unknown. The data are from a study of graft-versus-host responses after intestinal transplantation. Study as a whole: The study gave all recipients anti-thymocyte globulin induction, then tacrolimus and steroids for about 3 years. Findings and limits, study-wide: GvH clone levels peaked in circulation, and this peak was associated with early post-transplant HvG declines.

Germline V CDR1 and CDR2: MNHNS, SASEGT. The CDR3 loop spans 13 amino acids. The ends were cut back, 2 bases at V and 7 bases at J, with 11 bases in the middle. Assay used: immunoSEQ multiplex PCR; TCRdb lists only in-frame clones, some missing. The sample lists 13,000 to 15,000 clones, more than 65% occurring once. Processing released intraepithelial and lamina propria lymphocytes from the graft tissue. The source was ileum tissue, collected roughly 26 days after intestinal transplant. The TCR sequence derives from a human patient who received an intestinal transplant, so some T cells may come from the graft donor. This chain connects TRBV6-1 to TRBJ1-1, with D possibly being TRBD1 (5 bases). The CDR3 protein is CASSEFGGSEAFF. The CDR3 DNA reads TGTGCCAGCAGTGAATTCGGGGGGAGTGAAGCTTTCTTT.